This T cell receptor beta chain was identified in a study of response to subunit inactivated influenza vaccine. Study-wide points: The authors suggested that few new T cells are recruited per seasonal influenza vaccination.

This clonotype was counted between two and nine times. Antigen: not known. The ends were cut back, 3 bases at V and 10 bases at J, with 13 bases in the middle. The length of the CDR3 is 13 residues. Each CDR3 protein gets one entry after TCRdb re-called the RT-PCR reads with MiXCR. The sample records approximately 500,000 distinct CDR3 sequences, roughly 13% being singletons. This sequence joins TRBV12-3 or TRBV12-4 and TRBJ2-1, with D uncertain. This specimen consisted of PBMCs from blood, obtained roughly 46 days after vaccination. The TCR sequence derives from a man aged 50-60 years who received an inactivated influenza vaccine. The CDR3 DNA follows: TGTGCCAGCAGTTTTTTGCAGGCCGGAGAGCAGTTCTTC. Its translation is CASSFLQAGEQFF.